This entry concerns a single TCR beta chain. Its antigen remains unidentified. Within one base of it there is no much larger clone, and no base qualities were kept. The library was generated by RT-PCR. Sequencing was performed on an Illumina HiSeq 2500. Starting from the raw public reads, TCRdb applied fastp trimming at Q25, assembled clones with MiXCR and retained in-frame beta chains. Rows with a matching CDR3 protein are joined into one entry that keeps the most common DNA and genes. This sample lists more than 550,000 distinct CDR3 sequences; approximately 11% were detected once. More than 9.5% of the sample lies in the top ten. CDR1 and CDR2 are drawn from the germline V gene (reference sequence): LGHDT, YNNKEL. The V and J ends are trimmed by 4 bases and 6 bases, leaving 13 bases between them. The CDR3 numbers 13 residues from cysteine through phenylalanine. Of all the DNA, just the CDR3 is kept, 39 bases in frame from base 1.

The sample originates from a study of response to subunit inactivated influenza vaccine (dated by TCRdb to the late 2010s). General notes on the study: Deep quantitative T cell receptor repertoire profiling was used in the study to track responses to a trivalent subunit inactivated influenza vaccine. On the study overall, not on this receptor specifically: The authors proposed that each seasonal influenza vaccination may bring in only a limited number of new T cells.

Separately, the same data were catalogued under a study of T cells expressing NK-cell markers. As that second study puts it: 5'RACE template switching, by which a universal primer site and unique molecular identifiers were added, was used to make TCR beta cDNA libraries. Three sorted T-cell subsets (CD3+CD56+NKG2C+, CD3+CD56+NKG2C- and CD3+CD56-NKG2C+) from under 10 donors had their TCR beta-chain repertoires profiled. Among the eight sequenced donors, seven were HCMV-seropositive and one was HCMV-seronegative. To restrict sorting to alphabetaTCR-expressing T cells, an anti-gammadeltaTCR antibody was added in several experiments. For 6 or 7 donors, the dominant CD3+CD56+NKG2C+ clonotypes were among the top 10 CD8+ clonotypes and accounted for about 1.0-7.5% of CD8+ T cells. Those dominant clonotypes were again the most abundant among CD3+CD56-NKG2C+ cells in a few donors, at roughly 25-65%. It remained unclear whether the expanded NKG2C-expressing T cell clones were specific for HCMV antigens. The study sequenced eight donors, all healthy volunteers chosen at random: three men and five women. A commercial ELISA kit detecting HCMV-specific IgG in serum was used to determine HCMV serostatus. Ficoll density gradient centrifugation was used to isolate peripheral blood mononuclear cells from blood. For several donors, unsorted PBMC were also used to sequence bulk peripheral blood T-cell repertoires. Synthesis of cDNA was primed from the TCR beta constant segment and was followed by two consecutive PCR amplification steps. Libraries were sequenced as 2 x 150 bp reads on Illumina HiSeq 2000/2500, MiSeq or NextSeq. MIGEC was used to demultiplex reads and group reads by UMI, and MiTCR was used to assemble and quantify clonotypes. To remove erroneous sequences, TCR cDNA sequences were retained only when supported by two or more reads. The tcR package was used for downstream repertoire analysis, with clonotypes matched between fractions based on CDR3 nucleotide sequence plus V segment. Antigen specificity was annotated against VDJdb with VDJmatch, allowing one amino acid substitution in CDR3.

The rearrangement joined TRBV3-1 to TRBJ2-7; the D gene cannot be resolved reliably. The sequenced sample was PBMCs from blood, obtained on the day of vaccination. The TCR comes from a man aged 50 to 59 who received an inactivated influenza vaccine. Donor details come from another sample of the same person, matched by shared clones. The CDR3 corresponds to CASSPDDLSEQYF. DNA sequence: TGTGCCAGCAGCCCGGACGATTTATCCGAGCAGTACTTC.